The sequence of this T cell receptor (beta chain) was determined in a study of control samples from healthy donors and cancer patients. Generated by immunoSEQ multiplex PCR, the TCRdb table keeps only in-frame clones and is missing some. The data contain 97,000 or so clones, about 91% of them seen just once; the ten biggest clones take up about 2.5%. Germline V gene lookup returns CDR1 SGHRS and CDR2 YFSETQ. This CDR3 is built from 16 residues. The J segment lost 3 bases and the V segment lost 0 bases, leaving 5 bases of the junction unmatched. The rearrangement uses TRBV5-1 and TRBJ2-7; TRBD2 matches at 11 bases. The source is a woman between 18 and 29 years old in good health. Sequenced: blood. The CDR3 is CASSLEASGRRYEQYF. Written as DNA, the CDR3 is TGCGCCAGCAGCTTGGAGGCTAGCGGGAGGCGCTACGAGCAGTACTTC.